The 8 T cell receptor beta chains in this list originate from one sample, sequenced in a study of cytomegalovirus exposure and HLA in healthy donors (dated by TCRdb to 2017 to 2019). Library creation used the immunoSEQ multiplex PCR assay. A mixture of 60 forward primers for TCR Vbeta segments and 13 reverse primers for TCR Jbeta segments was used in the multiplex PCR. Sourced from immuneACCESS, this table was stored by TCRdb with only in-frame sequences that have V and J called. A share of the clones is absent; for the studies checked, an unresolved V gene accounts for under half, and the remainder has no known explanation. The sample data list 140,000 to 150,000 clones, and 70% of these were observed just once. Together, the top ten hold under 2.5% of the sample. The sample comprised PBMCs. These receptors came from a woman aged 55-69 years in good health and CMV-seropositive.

As DNA, the CDR3 is TGTGCCAGCCTGACTAGTTTTCCCTACGAGCAGTACTTC. Translated: CASLTSFPYEQYF. The chain is built from TRBV6-1 and TRBJ2-7, with D possibly being TRBD2 (6 bases). The CDR3 has 13 amino acids. V was shortened by 8 bases and J by 2 bases, with 13 bases between the two germline ends. Germline values: CDR1 MNHNS, CDR2 SASEGT.

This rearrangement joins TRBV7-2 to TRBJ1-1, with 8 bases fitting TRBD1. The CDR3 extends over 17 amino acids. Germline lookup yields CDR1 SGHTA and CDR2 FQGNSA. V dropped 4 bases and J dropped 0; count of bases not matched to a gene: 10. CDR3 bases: TGTGCCAGCAGCTCCCGGATAGGACAGGGTATGAACACTGAAGCTTTCTTT. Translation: CASSSRIGQGMNTEAFF.

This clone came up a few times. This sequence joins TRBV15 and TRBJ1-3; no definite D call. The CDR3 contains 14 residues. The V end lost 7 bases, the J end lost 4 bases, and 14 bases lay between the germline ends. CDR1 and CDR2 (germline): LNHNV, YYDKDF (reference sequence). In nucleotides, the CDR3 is TGTGCCACCAACAAGGGAGGGTCCGGAAACACCATATATTTT. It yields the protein CATNKGGSGNTIYF.

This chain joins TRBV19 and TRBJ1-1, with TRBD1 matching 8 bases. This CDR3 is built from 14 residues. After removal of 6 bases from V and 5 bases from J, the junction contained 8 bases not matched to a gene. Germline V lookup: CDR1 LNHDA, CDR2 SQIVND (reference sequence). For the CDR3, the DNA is TGTGCCAGTAGCCAAACAGGGGGGAGAACTGAAGCTTTCTTT. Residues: CASSQTGGRTEAFF.

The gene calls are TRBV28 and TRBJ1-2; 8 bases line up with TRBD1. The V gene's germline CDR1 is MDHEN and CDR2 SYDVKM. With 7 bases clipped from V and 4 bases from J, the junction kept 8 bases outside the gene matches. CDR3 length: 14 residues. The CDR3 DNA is TGTGCCAGCATCCCAGGGGGCCTTACCTATGGCTACACCTTC. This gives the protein CASIPGGLTYGYTF.

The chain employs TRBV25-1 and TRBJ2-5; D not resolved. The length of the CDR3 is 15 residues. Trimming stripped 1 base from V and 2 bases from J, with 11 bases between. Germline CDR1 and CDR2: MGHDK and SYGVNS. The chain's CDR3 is CASSEFWHSQETQYF. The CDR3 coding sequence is TGTGCCAGCAGTGAATTCTGGCATTCACAAGAGACCCAGTACTTC. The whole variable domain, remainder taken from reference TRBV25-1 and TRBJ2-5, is EADIYQTPRYLVIGTGKKITLECSQTMGHDKMYWYQQDPGMELHLIHYSYGVNSTEKGDLSSESTVSRIRTEHFPLTLESARPSHTSQYLCASSEFWHSQETQYFGPGTRLLVL.

In DNA form, the CDR3 reads TGTGCCAGCAGCCGTCGGGGGACAGGAGAGGACGAGCAGTACTTC. It yields the protein CASSRRGTGEDEQYF. This rearrangement joins TRBV7-9 to TRBJ2-7; TRBD1 matches 8 bases. V dropped 5 bases and J dropped 5; count of bases not matched to a gene: 11. The germline CDR1 and CDR2 sequences are SEHNR and FQNEAQ (reference sequence). This CDR3 is built from 15 residues.

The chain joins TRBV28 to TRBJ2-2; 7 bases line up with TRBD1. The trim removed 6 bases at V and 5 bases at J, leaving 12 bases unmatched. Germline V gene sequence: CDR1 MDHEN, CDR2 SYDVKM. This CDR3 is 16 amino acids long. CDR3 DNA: TGTGCCAGCAGCCCAAGGGGGCAGGGGGAAACCGGGGAGCTGTTTTTT. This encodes CASSPRGQGETGELFF.